One sample yielded the 9 T cell receptor beta chains listed below, sequenced in a study of blood T cell repertoires in COVID-19. The protocol was immunoSEQ multiplex PCR, while the TCRdb copy is restricted to in-frame clones and leaves out a portion. The sample holds about 32,000 clones, 85% seen once. Sequenced input: peripheral blood. These TCRs come from a man aged 55 to 69 with active or convalescent COVID-19.

This chain connects TRBV7-2 to TRBJ2-5, with TRBD1 identical over 8 bases. Germline V lookup: CDR1 SGHTA, CDR2 FQGNSA. With 1 base clipped from V and 5 bases from J, the junction kept 9 bases outside the gene matches. The CDR3 extends over 16 amino acids. The CDR3 DNA reads as TGTGCCAGCAGCTTAGTTGGACAGGGCGGGGTGGAGACCCAGTACTTC. It yields the protein CASSLVGQGGVETQYF.

The J gene is TRBJ1-1, the V gene TRBV9; TRBD1 aligns across 7 bases. The CDR3 has 15 amino acids. Germline values: CDR1 SGDLS, CDR2 YYNGEE. V shed 4 bases and J 0 bases; nucleotides not matched to a gene: 6. In DNA, the CDR3 is TGTGCCAGCAGCCTCGAGGGACAGATGAACACTGAAGCTTTCTTT. Amino acid sequence: CASSLEGQMNTEAFF.

The genes are TRBV19 and TRBJ2-4; D gene unclear. The CDR3 has 15 residues. Germline-derived CDR1 and CDR2 are LNHDA and SQIVND (reference sequence). V lost 1 base and J 0 bases, leaving 7 bases between the germline ends. In DNA, the CDR3 is TGTGCCAGTAGTATAGTGCGGAAAGCCAAAAACATTCAGTACTTC. The encoded protein is CASSIVRKAKNIQYF.

V gene TRBV6-2 or TRBV6-3 combines with J gene TRBJ1-5; 7 nucleotides line up with TRBD1. Trimming took 0 bases from V and 5 from J; bases not matched to a gene: 4. Per the germline V gene, CDR1 is MNHEY and CDR2 is SVGEGT. CDR3 length: 15 residues. This chain's CDR3 is CASSYSDRVYQPQHF. The CDR3 coding sequence is TGTGCCAGCAGTTACTCCGACAGGGTTTATCAGCCCCAGCATTTT.

This rearrangement joins TRBV4-1 to TRBJ2-3; 11 bases line up with TRBD2. The CDR3 sequence is 18 residues long. Trimming cost V 4 bases and J 2 bases; bases outside gene matches: 11. CDR1 MGHRA and CDR2 YSYEKL come from the germline V gene. In DNA, the CDR3 is TGCGCCAGCAGCCTAAGGGAGTCTAGCGGGGGGAACACAGATACGCAGTATTTT. The encoded protein is CASSLRESSGGNTDTQYF.

V usage is TRBV28 and J usage is TRBJ1-1; no clear D. The V end was cut by 7 bases, the J end by 5 bases, with 11 bases between. The CDR3 spans 12 residues. CDR1 MDHEN and CDR2 SYDVKM come from the germline V gene. The CDR3 DNA reads TGTGCCAGCAACCAGGTGATTACTGAAGCTTTCTTT. Translating gives CASNQVITEAFF.

The sample holds one count of this clone. The chain links TRBV11-2 to TRBJ1-2; a possible D gene is TRBD1 (5 bases). From germline, CDR1 is SGHAT and CDR2 FQNNGV. The germline V and J ends were trimmed by 5 bases and 5 bases, with 12 bases remaining between them. The CDR3 has 13 residues. This CDR3 reads CASSRPGWYGYTF. CDR3 nucleotides: TGTGCCAGCAGCCGGCCAGGGTGGTATGGCTACACCTTC.

Only a few counts were recorded for this clone. The chain joins TRBV11-3 to TRBJ2-2; tentatively, D is TRBD2 (5 bases). Germline V gene lookup returns CDR1 SGHNT and CDR2 YENEEA. CDR3 length: 15 amino acids. Trimming took 3 bases from V and 4 from J, leaving 12 bases between them. The CDR3 nucleotides are TGTGCCAGCAGCTTTCACCCGGGGTCCACCGGGGAGCTGTTTTTT. Residues: CASSFHPGSTGELFF. The whole variable domain, remainder taken from reference TRBV11-3 and TRBJ2-2, is EAGVVQSPRYKIIEKKQPVAFWCNPISGHNTLYWYLQNLGQGPELLIRYENEEAVDDSQLPKDRFSAERLKGVDSTLKIQPAELGDSAVYLCASSFHPGSTGELFFGEGSRLTVL.

CDR3 residues: CASSLGKGENTEAFF. DNA for the CDR3: TGTGCCAGCAGCTTAGGCAAAGGAGAGAACACTGAAGCTTTCTTT. V is TRBV7-6 and J is TRBJ1-1; no clear D gene. The CDR3 has 15 amino acids. The V gene lost 1 base and the J gene lost 1 base, with 10 bases spanning the gap. CDR1 is SGHVS and CDR2 is FNYEAQ in the germline V gene.